The 16 T cell receptor beta chains below all came from one sample that was sequenced in a study of control samples from healthy donors and cancer patients. Sequenced by immunoSEQ multiplex PCR; TCRdb stores in-frame clones only, minus some. The top ten hold roughly 3.2% of the sample, which has 100,000 to 150,000 clones, over 75% seen once. The material sequenced was blood. These receptors came from a man between 50 and 59 years old in good health.

This rearrangement joins TRBV9 to TRBJ2-3, with TRBD1 matching 9 bases. The CDR3 is 15 amino acids. Per germline, CDR1 SGDLS and CDR2 YYNGEE. With V trimmed by 4 bases and J by 6 bases, 9 bases remained unmatched. Written as DNA, the CDR3 is TGTGCCAGCAGCCGTCCCGGGACAGGGACGGATACGCAGTATTTT. Translated, it gives CASSRPGTGTDTQYF.

Concerning this clone itself: This CDR3 is also generated by other DNA sequences in the sample. The J gene is TRBJ1-1, the V gene TRBV11-2; D remains ambiguous. The germline V gene has CDR1 SGHAT and CDR2 FQNNGV. The CDR3 contains 13 residues. The V end lost 5 bases, the J end lost 1 base, and 8 bases lay between the germline ends. The CDR3 protein is CASSLKRNTEAFF. CDR3 in DNA: TGTGCCAGCAGCCTGAAAAGGAACACTGAAGCTTTCTTT.

The chain couples TRBV6-5 to TRBJ2-1; no reliable D call. The CDR3 consists of 11 residues. Germline assignment: CDR1 MNHEY and CDR2 SVGAGI. Trimming shortened V by 11 bases and J by 3 bases, and 8 bases separated the two germline ends. Here the CDR3 DNA reads TGTGCCCAACGGAGCTACAATGAGCAGTTCTTC. Translated: CAQRSYNEQFF.

V gene TRBV28 combines with J gene TRBJ1-4, with D maybe TRBD1 (5 bases). The CDR3 consists of 15 residues. V was pared by 1 base and J by 4 bases, with 10 bases between. Looked up from germline, CDR1 is MDHEN and CDR2 is SYDVKM. CDR3 in DNA: TGTGCCAGCAGTTTATTCGGGGCTATTAATGAAAAACTGTTTTTT. This encodes CASSLFGAINEKLFF.

V usage is TRBV6-6 and J usage is TRBJ2-5; 12 nucleotides agree with TRBD2. Germline values: CDR1 MNHNY, CDR2 SVGAGI (reference sequence). Losses at the gene ends were 6 bases for V and 5 bases for J; bases not matched to a gene: 4. The CDR3 runs 14 residues. Written as DNA, the CDR3 is TGTGCCAGCAGCGCTAGCGGGGGGGCTGAGACCCAGTACTTC. This codes for CASSASGGAETQYF.

This clone has a single count. V gene TRBV2 combines with J gene TRBJ2-7; the D call may be TRBD1 or TRBD2 (5 bases each). This CDR3 is 14 amino acids long. Trimming pared 7 bases from V and 0 bases from J, leaving 13 bases between. The germline gives CDR1 SNHLY, CDR2 FYNNEI. CDR3 residues: CASTGQGPSYEQYF. DNA of the CDR3: TGTGCCAGCACGGGGCAGGGCCCCTCCTACGAGCAGTACTTC. Drawing the rest from reference TRBV2 and TRBJ2-7, the complete variable domain is EPEVTQTPSHQVTQMGQEVILRCVPISNHLYFYWYRQILGQKVEFLVSFYNNEISEKSEIFDDQFSVERPDGSNFTLKIRSTKLEDSAMYFCASTGQGPSYEQYFGPGTRLTVT.

This clone has a handful of counts. The rearrangement links TRBV7-8 to TRBJ1-6, with 7 bases that match TRBD1. With V trimmed by 1 base and J by 2 bases, 8 bases remained unmatched. The CDR3 has 18 amino acids. The V gene's germline CDR1 is SGHVS and CDR2 FQNEAQ. As DNA, the CDR3 is TGTGCCAGCAGCTTAGATGCAGGGGGAAGAACCTATAATTCACCCCTCCACTTT. Translation gives CASSLDAGGRTYNSPLHF. The full variable domain, its missing parts supplied by reference TRBV7-8 and TRBJ1-6, is GAGVSQSPRYKVAKRGQDVALRCDPISGHVSLFWYQQALGQGPEFLTYFQNEAQLDKSGLPSDRFFAERPEGSVSTLKIQRTQQEDSAVYLCASSLDAGGRTYNSPLHFGNGTRLTVT.

The chain has TRBV10-2 and TRBJ1-1, with D hard to call. Trimming stripped 0 bases from V and 8 bases from J, with 10 bases between. Germline CDR1 WSHSY, CDR2 SAAADI. This CDR3 is built from 13 residues. This chain's CDR3 is CASSESNTAEAFF. In DNA, the CDR3 is TGCGCCAGCAGTGAGTCCAATACGGCGGAAGCTTTCTTT.

This clone appeared a single time. The chain couples TRBV18 to TRBJ2-7, with D uncertain. V was cut by 4 bases and J by 3 bases, with 7 bases left in between. Germline-derived CDR1 and CDR2 are KGHSH and LQKENI. CDR3 length: 12 residues. The CDR3 is CASSQYSYEQYF. For the CDR3, the DNA is TGTGCCAGCTCACAATACAGCTACGAGCAGTACTTC.

In its sample, this clone was seen once. The chain recombines TRBV11-2 with TRBJ1-3, with D hard to call. From germline, CDR1 is SGHAT and CDR2 FQNNGV. The CDR3 spans 17 residues. V lost 1 base, J lost 0 bases, and 13 bases lay in between. CDR3 nucleotides: TGTGCCAGCAGCTTAGGACTGGATTGGCACTCTGGAAACACCATATATTTT. Its protein is CASSLGLDWHSGNTIYF. The whole variable domain, remainder taken from reference TRBV11-2 and TRBJ1-3, is EAGVAQSPRYKIIEKRQSVAFWCNPISGHATLYWYQQILGQGPKLLIQFQNNGVVDDSQLPKDRFSAERLKGVDSTLKIQPAKLEDSAVYLCASSLGLDWHSGNTIYFGEGSWLTVV.

This sequence joins TRBV18 and TRBJ2-3; 9 bases line up with TRBD2. Unmatched junction bases numbered 12, after V lost 8 bases and J lost 3 bases. The V gene's germline CDR1 is KGHSH and CDR2 LQKENI. This CDR3 contains 16 residues. CDR3 protein: CASQPYGGGATDTQYF. CDR3 in DNA: TGTGCCAGCCAGCCATATGGCGGGGGGGCAACAGATACGCAGTATTTT. The variable domain in full, with the rest retrieved from reference TRBV18 and TRBJ2-3, is NAGVMQNPRHLVRRRGQEARLRCSPMKGHSHVYWYRQLPEEGLKFMVYLQKENIIDESGMPKERFSAEFPKEGPSILRIQQVVRGDSAAYFCASQPYGGGATDTQYFGPGTRLTVL.

V gene TRBV30 combines with J gene TRBJ1-3, with 7 bases matching TRBD1. CDR1 and CDR2 (germline): GTSNPN, SVGIG (reference sequence). The CDR3 is 15 amino acids. The trim removed 1 base at V and 3 bases at J, leaving 6 bases unmatched. The CDR3 coding sequence is TGTGCCTGGAGTGCGGGACAGCTTCTTGGAAACACCATATATTTT. Protein product: CAWSAGQLLGNTIYF. The variable domain in full, with the rest retrieved from reference TRBV30 and TRBJ1-3, is SQTIHQWPATLVQPVGSPLSLECTVEGTSNPNLYWYRQAAGRGLQLLFYSVGIGQISSEVPQNLSASRPQDRQFILSSKKLLLSDSGFYLCAWSAGQLLGNTIYFGEGSWLTVV.

This clone was detected a few times. The rearrangement joins TRBV7-8 to TRBJ1-1; D remains unclear. Looked up from germline, CDR1 is SGHVS and CDR2 is FQNEAQ. V lost 5 bases to trimming and J lost 1 base, with 8 bases between them. The CDR3 covers 13 residues. The CDR3 nucleotides are TGTGCCAGCAGCCCCTACAGGAACACTGAAGCTTTCTTT. This encodes CASSPYRNTEAFF.

V gene TRBV5-4 combines with J gene TRBJ1-1; TRBD1 aligns across 7 bases. The V gene end was trimmed by 7 bases and the J gene end by 4 bases; junction bases not matched to a gene: 7. Germline lookup yields CDR1 SGHNT and CDR2 YYREEE (reference sequence). This CDR3 region has 13 residues. This CDR3 is CASGETGVTEAFF. The DNA for the CDR3 is TGTGCCAGCGGGGAAACAGGGGTCACTGAAGCTTTCTTT.

This chain connects TRBV7-8 to TRBJ1-6; possibly TRBD1 for D (5 bases). V lost 5 bases to trimming and J lost 9 bases, with 17 bases between them. Germline CDR1 is SGHVS and CDR2 is FQNEAQ. There are 15 residues in the CDR3. CDR3: CASSPALGGTSPLHF. CDR3 sequence (DNA): TGTGCCAGCAGCCCTGCCCTAGGCGGGACTTCACCCCTCCACTTT.

Here the CDR3 DNA reads TGTGCCAGCAGTTTCGGCAGAGATACGCAGTATTTT. Protein: CASSFGRDTQYF. The chain is built from TRBV28 and TRBJ2-3; D is ambiguous. Trimming removed 3 bases from V and 5 bases from J, with 6 bases in between. The CDR3 length is 12 residues. Germline V gene data show CDR1 as MDHEN and CDR2 as SYDVKM.